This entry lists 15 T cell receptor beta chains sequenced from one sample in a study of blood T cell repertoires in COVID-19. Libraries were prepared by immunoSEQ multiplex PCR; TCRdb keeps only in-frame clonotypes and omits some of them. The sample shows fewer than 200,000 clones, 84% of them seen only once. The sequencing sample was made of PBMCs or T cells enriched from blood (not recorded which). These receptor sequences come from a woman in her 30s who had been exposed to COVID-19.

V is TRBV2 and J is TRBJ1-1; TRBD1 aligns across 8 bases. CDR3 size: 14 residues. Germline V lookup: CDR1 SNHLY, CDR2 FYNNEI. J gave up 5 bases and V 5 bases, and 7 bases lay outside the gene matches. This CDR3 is CASSRQGIETEAFF. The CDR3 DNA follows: TGTGCCAGCAGTAGACAGGGGATAGAGACTGAAGCTTTCTTT. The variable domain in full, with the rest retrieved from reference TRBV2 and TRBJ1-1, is EPEVTQTPSHQVTQMGQEVILRCVPISNHLYFYWYRQILGQKVEFLVSFYNNEISEKSEIFDDQFSVERPDGSNFTLKIRSTKLEDSAMYFCASSRQGIETEAFFGQGTRLTVV.

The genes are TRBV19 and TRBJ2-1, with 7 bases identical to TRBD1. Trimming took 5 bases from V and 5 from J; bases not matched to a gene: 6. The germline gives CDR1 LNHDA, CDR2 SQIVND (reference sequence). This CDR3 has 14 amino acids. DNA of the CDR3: TGTGCCAGTAGTCGTCCAGGGGGTAACAATGAGCAGTTCTTC. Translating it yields CASSRPGGNNEQFF.

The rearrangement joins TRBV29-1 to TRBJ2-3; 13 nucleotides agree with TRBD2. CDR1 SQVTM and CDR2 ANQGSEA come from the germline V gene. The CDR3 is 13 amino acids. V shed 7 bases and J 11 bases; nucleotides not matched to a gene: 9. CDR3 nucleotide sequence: TGCAGCGCCAGGACTAGCGGGGGCCCAGAGCAGTATTTT. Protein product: CSARTSGGPEQYF.

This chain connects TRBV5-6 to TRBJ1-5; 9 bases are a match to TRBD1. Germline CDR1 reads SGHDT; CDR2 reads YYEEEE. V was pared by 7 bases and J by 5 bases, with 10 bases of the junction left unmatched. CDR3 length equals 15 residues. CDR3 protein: CASGITGQGYQPQHF. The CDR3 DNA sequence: TGTGCCAGCGGAATAACGGGACAGGGCTATCAGCCCCAGCATTTT. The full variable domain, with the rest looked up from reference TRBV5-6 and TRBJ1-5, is DAGVTQSPTHLIKTRGQQVTLRCSPKSGHDTVSWYQQALGQGPQFIFQYYEEEERQRGNFPDRFSGHQFPNYSSELNVNALLLGDSALYLCASGITGQGYQPQHFGDGTRLSIL.

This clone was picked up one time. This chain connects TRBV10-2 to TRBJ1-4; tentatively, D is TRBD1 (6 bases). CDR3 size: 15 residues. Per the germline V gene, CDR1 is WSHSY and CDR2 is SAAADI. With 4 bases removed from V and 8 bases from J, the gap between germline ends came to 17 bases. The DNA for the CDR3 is TGCGCCAGCAGTGGGGGGGGGCGAAGAGGGGAAAAACTGTTTTTT. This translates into CASSGGGRRGEKLFF.

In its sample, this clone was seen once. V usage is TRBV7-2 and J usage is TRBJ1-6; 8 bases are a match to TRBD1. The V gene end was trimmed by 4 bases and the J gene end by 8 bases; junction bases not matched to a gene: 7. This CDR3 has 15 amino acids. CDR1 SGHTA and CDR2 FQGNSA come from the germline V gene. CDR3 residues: CASSSDRASHSPLHF. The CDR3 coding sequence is TGTGCCAGCAGCTCGGACAGGGCTTCGCATTCACCCCTCCACTTT.

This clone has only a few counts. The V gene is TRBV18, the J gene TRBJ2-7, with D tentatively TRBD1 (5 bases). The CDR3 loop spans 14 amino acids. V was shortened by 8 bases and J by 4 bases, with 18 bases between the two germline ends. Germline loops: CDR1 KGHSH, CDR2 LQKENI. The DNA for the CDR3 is TGTGCCAGCCAACAGGATCGCGAGCGTTACGAGCAGTACTTC. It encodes CASQQDRERYEQYF.

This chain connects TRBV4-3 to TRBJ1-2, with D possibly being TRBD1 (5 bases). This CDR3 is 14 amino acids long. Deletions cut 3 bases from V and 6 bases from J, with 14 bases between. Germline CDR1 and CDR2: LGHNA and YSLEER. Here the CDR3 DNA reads TGCGCCAGCAGCCAGGAAACAGGACGAGATGGCTACACCTTC. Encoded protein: CASSQETGRDGYTF.

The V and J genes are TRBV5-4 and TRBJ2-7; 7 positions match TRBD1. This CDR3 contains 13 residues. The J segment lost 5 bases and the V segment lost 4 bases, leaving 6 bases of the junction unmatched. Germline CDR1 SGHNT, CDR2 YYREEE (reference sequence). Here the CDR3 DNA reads TGTGCCAGCAGCAGGACAGGTCTCGACGAGCAGTACTTC. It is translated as CASSRTGLDEQYF. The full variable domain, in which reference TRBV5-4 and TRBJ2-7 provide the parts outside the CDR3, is ETGVTQSPTHLIKTRGQQVTLRCSSQSGHNTVSWYQQALGQGPQFIFQYYREEENGRGNFPPRFSGLQFPNYSSELNVNALELDDSALYLCASSRTGLDEQYFGPGTRLTVT.

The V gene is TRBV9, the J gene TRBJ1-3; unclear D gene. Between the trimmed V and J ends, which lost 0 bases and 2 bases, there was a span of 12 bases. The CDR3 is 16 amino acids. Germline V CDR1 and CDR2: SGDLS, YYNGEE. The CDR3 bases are TGTGCCAGCAGCGTAGCGGGAGGCGGGCCTGGAAACACCATATATTTT. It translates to CASSVAGGGPGNTIYF. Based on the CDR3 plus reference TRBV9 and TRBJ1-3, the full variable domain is DSGVTQTPKHLITATGQRVTLRCSPRSGDLSVYWYQQSLDQGLQFLIQYYNGEERAKGNILERFSAQQFPDLHSELNLSSLELGDSALYFCASSVAGGGPGNTIYFGEGSWLTVV.

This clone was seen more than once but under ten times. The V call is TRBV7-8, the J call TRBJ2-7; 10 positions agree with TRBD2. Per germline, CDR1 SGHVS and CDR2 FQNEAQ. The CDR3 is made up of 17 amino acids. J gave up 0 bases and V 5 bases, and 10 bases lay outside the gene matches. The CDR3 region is CASSPSGSGGVSYEQYF. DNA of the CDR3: TGTGCCAGCAGCCCCTCCGGGAGCGGGGGGGTCTCCTACGAGCAGTACTTC.

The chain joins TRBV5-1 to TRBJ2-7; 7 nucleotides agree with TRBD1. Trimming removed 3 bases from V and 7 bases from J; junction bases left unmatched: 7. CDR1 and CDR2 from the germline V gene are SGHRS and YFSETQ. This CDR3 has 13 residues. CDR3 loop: CASSSTGFEEQYF. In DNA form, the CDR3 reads TGCGCCAGCAGCTCGACAGGGTTCGAGGAGCAGTACTTC.

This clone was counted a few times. The CDR3 sequence is CASGLDKNTEAFF. The CDR3 DNA sequence: TGTGCTAGTGGTCTGGACAAGAACACTGAAGCTTTCTTT. The chain has TRBV12-5 and TRBJ1-1; D possibly corresponds to TRBD1 (5 bases). The CDR3 loop spans 13 amino acids. Between the trimmed V and J ends, which lost 5 bases and 1 base, there was a span of 8 bases. Germline V lookup: CDR1 LGHNT, CDR2 FRNRAP.

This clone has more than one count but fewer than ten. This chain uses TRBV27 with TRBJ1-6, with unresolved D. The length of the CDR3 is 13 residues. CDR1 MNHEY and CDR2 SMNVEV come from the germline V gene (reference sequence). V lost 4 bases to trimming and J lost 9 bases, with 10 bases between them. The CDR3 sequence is CASSYVAVSPLHF. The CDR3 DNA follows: TGTGCCAGCAGTTATGTCGCGGTTTCACCCCTCCACTTT.

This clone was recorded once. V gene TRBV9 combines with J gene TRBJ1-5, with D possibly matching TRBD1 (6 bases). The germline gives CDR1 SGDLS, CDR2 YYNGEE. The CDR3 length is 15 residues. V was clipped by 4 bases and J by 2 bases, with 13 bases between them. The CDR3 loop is CASSRGGEGNQPQHF. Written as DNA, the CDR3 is TGTGCCAGCAGCCGAGGGGGGGAAGGCAATCAGCCCCAGCATTTT.